This entry lists 24 T cell receptor beta chains sequenced from one sample in a study of OX40 agonist ivuxolimab in advanced cancers. Sequencing was performed with immunoSEQ multiplex PCR; in TCRdb, only in-frame clones are kept and a portion is missing. The sample lists 68,000 or so clones, around 93% occurring once. The sequencing here drew on CD4+ or CD8+ T cells sorted from blood, taken in a trial of the OX40 agonist ivuxolimab. These receptors all come from an adult with an advanced solid tumor such as melanoma, head and neck, liver or kidney cancer.

As to this clone: A junction end diverges from the germline sequence, so it may reflect a read error. The chain combines TRBV20-1 with TRBJ2-2; D gene uncertain. CDR1 and CDR2 (germline): DFQATT, SNEGSKA (reference sequence). The CDR3 sequence is 11 residues long. The CDR3 nucleotides are TGCAGTGCCGTGGGAACCGAGGAGCTGTTTTTT. It yields the protein CSAVGTEELFF.

The chain has TRBV4-2 and TRBJ2-1; 8 bases are a match to TRBD1. The CDR3 has 16 residues. The V and J ends lost 0 bases and 10 bases, in that order; junction bases with no gene match: 11. Germline V gene sequence: CDR1 LGHNA, CDR2 YNFKEQ. Here the CDR3 reads CASSQDGSGGHGEQFF. CDR3 DNA: TGTGCCAGCAGCCAAGATGGGTCAGGGGGCCACGGCGAGCAGTTCTTC.

The chain uses TRBV14 and TRBJ2-7; D tentatively fits TRBD1 or TRBD2 (5 bases each). V dropped 4 bases and J dropped 4 bases, with 14 bases sitting between them. The CDR3 is made up of 14 amino acids. Per germline, CDR1 SGHDN and CDR2 FVKESK. The CDR3 region has the DNA TGTGCCAGCAGCCCATCAACAGGACTTTACGAGCAGTACTTC. Translated: CASSPSTGLYEQYF.

This sequence joins TRBV18 and TRBJ1-4; a possible D gene is TRBD1 (5 bases). CDR1 KGHSH and CDR2 LQKENI come from the germline V gene. The CDR3 has 13 amino acids. The ends were cut back, 6 bases at V and 4 bases at J, with 9 bases in the middle. CDR3 nucleotides: TGTGCCAGCTCGGGCAGGGATAATGAAAAACTGTTTTTT. Translation: CASSGRDNEKLFF. The variable domain in full, completed from reference TRBV18 and TRBJ1-4, reads NAGVMQNPRHLVRRRGQEARLRCSPMKGHSHVYWYRQLPEEGLKFMVYLQKENIIDESGMPKERFSAEFPKEGPSILRIQQVVRGDSAAYFCASSGRDNEKLFFGSGTQLSVL.

This chain joins TRBV7-3 and TRBJ2-1; D could derive from TRBD1 or TRBD2 (5 bases each). Trimming pared 5 bases from V and 10 bases from J, leaving 15 bases between. This CDR3 comprises 13 residues. The V gene's germline CDR1 is SGHTA and CDR2 FQGTGA. The CDR3 region is CASSPSVGTEQFF. In nucleotides, the CDR3 is TGTGCCAGCAGCCCCTCGGTCGGGACCGAGCAGTTCTTC.

The chain links TRBV7-9 to TRBJ1-3, with D tentatively TRBD1 (5 bases). V dropped 3 bases and J dropped 6 bases, with 9 bases sitting between them. The CDR3 is 13 residues long. The germline V gene has CDR1 SEHNR and CDR2 FQNEAQ (reference sequence). The CDR3 DNA reads TGTGCCAGCAGCTTTGGGGGTGAAAACACCATATATTTT. This encodes CASSFGGENTIYF.

The V and J genes are TRBV6-5 and TRBJ1-5; D not resolved. Trimming took off 8 bases at V and 7 bases at J, with 15 bases between the two ends. The CDR3 is 13 residues long. Germline CDR1 reads MNHEY; CDR2 reads SVGAGI. CDR3 loop: CASSRNKRQPQHF. For the CDR3, the DNA is TGTGCCAGCTCTAGGAACAAGAGGCAGCCCCAGCATTTT.

The rearrangement links TRBV7-9 to TRBJ2-5; D is unresolved. This CDR3 spans 12 amino acids. V lost 0 bases and J 5 bases, leaving 4 bases between the germline ends. CDR1 is SEHNR and CDR2 is FQNEAQ in the germline V gene (reference sequence). The CDR3 here is CASSLAGETQYF. As DNA, the CDR3 is TGTGCCAGCAGCTTAGCTGGGGAGACCCAGTACTTC.

The rearrangement links TRBV5-4 to TRBJ2-7; the D gene is possibly TRBD2 (6 bases). This CDR3 contains 14 residues. From germline, CDR1 is SGHNT and CDR2 YYREEE (reference sequence). With 4 bases removed from V and 6 bases from J, the gap between germline ends came to 17 bases. DNA for the CDR3: TGTGCCAGCAGCCGCGGGGCTAGGACCCCCGAGCAGTACTTC. Its protein product is CASSRGARTPEQYF.

V usage is TRBV5-8 and J usage is TRBJ1-1; 8 positions match TRBD1. CDR3 length equals 14 residues. Trimming cost V 3 bases and J 7 bases; bases outside gene matches: 8. CDR1 is SGHTS and CDR2 is YDEGEE in the germline V gene. The CDR3 loop is CASSSLAGGIEAFF. The CDR3 coding sequence is TGTGCCAGCAGCTCCCTGGCAGGGGGCATTGAAGCTTTCTTT.

The CDR3 protein is CASRSRQYNEQFF. The CDR3 DNA follows: TGTGCCAGTAGGAGCCGTCAGTACAATGAGCAGTTCTTC. The genes are TRBV19 and TRBJ2-1; D remains ambiguous. V lost 6 bases, J lost 4 bases, and 10 bases lay in between. In germline, CDR1 is LNHDA, CDR2 SQIVND (reference sequence). The CDR3 length is 13 residues.

The chain carries TRBV9 and TRBJ2-3; 12 nucleotides match TRBD1. The CDR3 has 15 amino acids. V dropped 9 bases and J dropped 5; count of bases not matched to a gene: 10. The germline CDR1 and CDR2 sequences are SGDLS and YYNGEE. CDR3 amino acids: CATAPWDRGQDTQYF. The CDR3 coding sequence is TGTGCCACAGCCCCATGGGACAGGGGGCAAGATACGCAGTATTTT.

The chain joins TRBV18 to TRBJ1-4; D unclear. Per the germline V gene, CDR1 is KGHSH and CDR2 is LQKENI. With 2 bases removed from V and 4 bases from J, the gap between germline ends came to 5 bases. There are 13 residues in the CDR3. This CDR3 reads CASSPGFNEKLFF. As DNA, the CDR3 is TGTGCCAGCTCACCAGGGTTTAATGAAAAACTGTTTTTT.

The gene calls are TRBV4-2 and TRBJ2-3; 10 nucleotides line up with TRBD2. The J segment lost 0 bases and the V segment lost 0 bases, leaving 6 bases of the junction unmatched. This CDR3 is 18 amino acids long. The germline gives CDR1 LGHNA, CDR2 YNFKEQ. The CDR3 nucleotides read TGTGCCAGCAGCCAAGACTGGGTGACTAGCGGGAGCACAGATACGCAGTATTTT. Its translation: CASSQDWVTSGSTDTQYF.

V usage is TRBV5-4 and J usage is TRBJ2-1; TRBD2 matches at 7 bases. The J segment lost 1 base and the V segment lost 3 bases, leaving 1 base of the junction unmatched. The CDR3 is made up of 14 amino acids. Germline V lookup: CDR1 SGHNT, CDR2 YYREEE (reference sequence). Here the CDR3 DNA reads TGTGCCAGCAGCTGGGAGGGGTCCTACAATGAGCAGTTCTTC. This encodes CASSWEGSYNEQFF.

The CDR3 reads CASSFGTYEQYF. DNA for the CDR3: TGCGCCAGCAGCTTCGGGACGTACGAGCAGTACTTC. The chain links TRBV5-1 to TRBJ2-7; the D gene could be TRBD1 or TRBD2 (5 bases each). Germline CDR1 and CDR2: SGHRS and YFSETQ. The CDR3 runs to 12 residues. With 2 bases removed from V and 4 bases from J, the gap between germline ends came to 7 bases.

This clone was observed once. This chain connects TRBV6-1 to TRBJ2-4; TRBD1 is a possible D gene (5 bases). Trimming cost V 6 bases and J 2 bases, with 14 bases left between them. The CDR3 runs to 15 residues. Germline CDR1 MNHNS, CDR2 SASEGT. The CDR3 DNA sequence: TGTGCCAGCAGAACGGCAGGGATGACCAAAAACATTCAGTACTTC. Translation gives CASRTAGMTKNIQYF.

V is TRBV5-1 and J is TRBJ2-7, with 8 bases lining up with TRBD1. The CDR3 totals 15 residues. The V segment lost 4 bases and the J segment 3 bases; nucleotides outside the gene matches: 9. Per the germline V gene, CDR1 is SGHRS and CDR2 is YFSETQ. The CDR3 loop is CASSTRTGLDYEQYF. The CDR3 DNA reads TGCGCCAGCAGCACGAGGACAGGGCTGGACTACGAGCAGTACTTC.

The V and J genes are TRBV6-6 and TRBJ2-7, with D possibly matching TRBD2 (5 bases). CDR3 length: 12 amino acids. The V end lost 5 bases, the J end lost 4 bases, and 9 bases lay between the germline ends. CDR1 and CDR2 from the germline V gene are MNHNY and SVGAGI (reference sequence). The CDR3 is CASSQSGYEQYF. For the CDR3, the DNA is TGTGCCAGCAGTCAGAGCGGTTACGAGCAGTACTTC.

V and J are TRBV5-6 and TRBJ2-7; TRBD2 matches at 11 bases. J gave up 1 base and V 4 bases, and 1 base lay outside the gene matches. This CDR3 spans 14 amino acids. Germline V gene data show CDR1 as SGHDT and CDR2 as YYEEEE. The CDR3 region is CASSRTSGSYEQYF. The DNA for the CDR3 is TGTGCCAGCAGCCGGACTAGCGGGTCCTACGAGCAGTACTTC.

The chain recombines TRBV5-1 with TRBJ1-4, with D uncertain. Germline V gene data show CDR1 as SGHRS and CDR2 as YFSETQ. V lost 1 base, J lost 0 bases, and 10 bases lay in between. The CDR3 length is 16 residues. Here the CDR3 reads CASSLRGDATNEKLFF. The CDR3 DNA follows: TGCGCCAGCAGCTTGAGAGGTGATGCAACTAATGAAAAACTGTTTTTT.

V gene TRBV30 combines with J gene TRBJ2-1, with 7 positions matching TRBD2. The trim removed 1 base at V and 5 bases at J, leaving 8 bases unmatched. The CDR3 length is 15 residues. The V gene's germline CDR1 is GTSNPN and CDR2 SVGIG (reference sequence). In nucleotides, the CDR3 is TGTGCCTGGAGTGCCGGGACTACCTCACACAATGAGCAGTTCTTC. As protein: CAWSAGTTSHNEQFF.

The table lists this clone with a few counts. This chain links TRBV4-2 with TRBJ2-5; D is unresolved. Germline CDR1 is LGHNA and CDR2 is YNFKEQ. The V end was cut by 1 base, the J end by 1 base, with 13 bases between. This CDR3 region has 16 residues. The CDR3 bases are TGTGCCAGCAGCCAAGCGGTTCAAGGAAGCCAAGAGACCCAGTACTTC. Translation: CASSQAVQGSQETQYF.

The rearrangement links TRBV25-1 to TRBJ1-2, with D perhaps TRBD1 (5 bases). The CDR3 is made up of 12 amino acids. The V and J ends lost 7 bases and 8 bases respectively, with 14 bases between them. Germline values: CDR1 MGHDK, CDR2 SYGVNS. This CDR3 reads CASTGDPGGYTF. The CDR3, as DNA: TGTGCCAGCACCGGGGACCCGGGGGGCTACACCTTC.